A selection of T cell receptor beta chains follows, all from one sample in a study of blood T cell repertoires in COVID-19. The protocol was immunoSEQ multiplex PCR, while the TCRdb copy is restricted to in-frame clones and leaves out a portion. The repertoire holds about 120,000 clones, with around 78% as singletons. The material sequenced was peripheral blood. The receptors originated from a man younger than 45 with acute or convalescent COVID-19. Both conserved end residues are part of each CDR3. Fields, in order: CDR3 protein, CDR3 DNA, clone size, V gene, J gene, D gene, CDR3 length. D genes are given only for firm matches. Expanded clones are given a class, and other clones once, few, many or no size at all.

CDR3aa: CASSFQQGFREQFF
CDR3nt: TGTGCCAGTAGTTTCCAACAGGGATTTAGAGAGCAGTTCTTC
abundance: -
v_gene: TRBV19
j_gene: TRBJ2-1
d_gene: -
len: 14

CDR3aa: CASSSDRGLGNEQFF
CDR3nt: TGTGCCAGCAGCTCGGACAGGGGGTTGGGGAATGAGCAGTTCTTC
abundance: -
v_gene: TRBV6-5
j_gene: TRBJ2-1
d_gene: TRBD1
len: 15

CDR3aa: CASLGQNYEQYF
CDR3nt: TGTGCCAGCTTGGGACAGAACTACGAGCAGTACTTC
abundance: -
v_gene: TRBV2
j_gene: TRBJ2-7
d_gene: TRBD1
len: 12

CDR3aa: CASRRPPGTGGSPLHF
CDR3nt: TGTGCCAGTAGACGCCCCCCCGGGACAGGGGGTTCACCCCTCCACTTT
abundance: -
v_gene: TRBV19
j_gene: TRBJ1-6
d_gene: TRBD1
len: 16

CDR3aa: CASSPRASGPSYNEQFF
CDR3nt: TGTGCCAGCTCACCACGGGCTAGCGGGCCCTCCTACAATGAGCAGTTCTTC
abundance: -
v_gene: TRBV18
j_gene: TRBJ2-1
d_gene: TRBD2
len: 17

CDR3aa: CASSTTDRSPLHF
CDR3nt: TGTGCCAGTAGTACCACAGACCGTTCACCCCTCCACTTT
abundance: once
v_gene: TRBV19
j_gene: TRBJ1-6
d_gene: -
len: 13

CDR3aa: CTSSPDYRETQYF
CDR3nt: TGCACCAGCAGCCCTGACTACCGCGAGACCCAGTACTTC
abundance: -
v_gene: TRBV1
j_gene: TRBJ2-5
d_gene: -
len: 13

CDR3aa: CASSQPDRGNQPQHF
CDR3nt: TGTGCCAGCAGCCAGCCGGACAGGGGCAATCAGCCCCAGCATTTT
abundance: -
v_gene: TRBV4-2
j_gene: TRBJ1-5
d_gene: TRBD1
len: 15

CDR3aa: CASSLNQGTYNSPLHF
CDR3nt: TGTGCCAGCAGTTTAAATCAGGGAACTTATAATTCACCCCTCCACTTT
abundance: -
v_gene: TRBV27
j_gene: TRBJ1-6
d_gene: -
len: 16

CDR3aa: CASSLRMLFF
CDR3nt: TGTGCCAGCAGCTTACGTATGTTGTTTTTT
abundance: once
v_gene: TRBV7-9
j_gene: TRBJ2-2
d_gene: -
len: 10

CDR3aa: CASSTRPDEQFF
CDR3nt: TGCGCCAGCAGCACGAGGCCAGATGAGCAGTTCTTC
abundance: -
v_gene: TRBV5-1
j_gene: TRBJ2-1
d_gene: -
len: 12

CDR3aa: CSTTGTGDYTEAFF
CDR3nt: TGCAGCACCACCGGGACAGGGGATTACACTGAAGCTTTCTTT
abundance: -
v_gene: TRBV29-1
j_gene: TRBJ1-1
d_gene: TRBD1
len: 14

CDR3aa: CASSSGGAHEQFF
CDR3nt: TGTGCCAGCAGTAGCGGGGGGGCGCATGAGCAGTTCTTC
abundance: -
v_gene: TRBV2
j_gene: TRBJ2-1
d_gene: TRBD2
len: 13

CDR3aa: CASSFRGARNNEQFF
CDR3nt: TGCGCCAGCAGCTTTCGGGGGGCCCGAAACAATGAGCAGTTCTTC
abundance: -
v_gene: TRBV5-1
j_gene: TRBJ2-1
d_gene: -
len: 15

CDR3aa: CASSEIQGNTIYF
CDR3nt: TGTGCCAGCAGTGAAATACAGGGGAACACCATATATTTT
abundance: -
v_gene: TRBV6-1
j_gene: TRBJ1-3
d_gene: TRBD1
len: 13

CDR3aa: CASSLTLTGGKGETQYF
CDR3nt: TGCGCCAGCAGCTTAACTCTGACAGGGGGAAAAGGGGAGACCCAGTACTTC
abundance: -
v_gene: TRBV5-1
j_gene: TRBJ2-5
d_gene: TRBD1
len: 17

CDR3aa: CASSLAQWGGTEAFF
CDR3nt: TGTGCCAGCAGCTTAGCCCAATGGGGGGGAACTGAAGCTTTCTTT
abundance: once
v_gene: TRBV13
j_gene: TRBJ1-1
d_gene: -
len: 15

CDR3aa: CASSQVDSHYGYTF
CDR3nt: TGTGCCAGCAGCCAAGTGGACAGCCACTATGGCTACACCTTC
abundance: -
v_gene: TRBV3-1/TRBV3-2
j_gene: TRBJ1-2
d_gene: -
len: 14

CDR3aa: CASSLTGSGSPLHF
CDR3nt: TGTGCCAGCAGCTTAACAGGGTCTGGTTCACCCCTCCACTTT
abundance: -
v_gene: TRBV7-2
j_gene: TRBJ1-6
d_gene: -
len: 14

CDR3aa: CASSTWQALGYGYTF
CDR3nt: TGTGCCAGTAGTACCTGGCAGGCATTAGGATATGGCTACACCTTC
abundance: -
v_gene: TRBV19
j_gene: TRBJ1-2
d_gene: -
len: 15

CDR3aa: CASSFTGQGEAFF
CDR3nt: TGTGCCAGCAGTTTCACCGGACAGGGAGAAGCTTTCTTT
abundance: -
v_gene: TRBV7-9
j_gene: TRBJ1-1
d_gene: TRBD1
len: 13

CDR3aa: CASTEYRSPGNTIYF
CDR3nt: TGTGCTAGCACAGAATACAGGAGTCCTGGAAACACCATATATTTT
abundance: many
v_gene: TRBV12-5
j_gene: TRBJ1-3
d_gene: -
len: 15

CDR3aa: CASSPFATGAPDGYTF
CDR3nt: TGTGCCAGCTCACCATTTGCTACAGGGGCGCCAGATGGCTACACCTTC
abundance: -
v_gene: TRBV18
j_gene: TRBJ1-2
d_gene: TRBD1
len: 16

CDR3aa: CASGQGGGELFF
CDR3nt: TGTGCCAGCGGGCAGGGCGGCGGGGAGCTGTTTTTT
abundance: -
v_gene: TRBV6-5
j_gene: TRBJ2-2
d_gene: -
len: 12

CDR3aa: CASSPPRTGGFSPLHF
CDR3nt: TGTGCCAGCAGCCCACCACGGACAGGGGGTTTTTCACCCCTCCACTTT
abundance: few
v_gene: TRBV6-6
j_gene: TRBJ1-6
d_gene: TRBD1
len: 16

CDR3aa: CASSLSREARELFF
CDR3nt: TGTGCCAGCAGCTTGAGCCGAGAGGCCAGGGAGCTGTTTTTT
abundance: -
v_gene: TRBV7-2
j_gene: TRBJ2-2
d_gene: -
len: 14

CDR3aa: CASSPGSYGYTF
CDR3nt: TGTGCCAGCTCACCAGGTAGCTATGGCTACACCTTC
abundance: -
v_gene: TRBV18
j_gene: TRBJ1-2
d_gene: -
len: 12

CDR3aa: CASSLGGSTQDTQYF
CDR3nt: TGTGCCAGCAGCTTGGGAGGGTCGACCCAAGATACGCAGTATTTT
abundance: few
v_gene: TRBV5-8
j_gene: TRBJ2-3
d_gene: -
len: 15

CDR3aa: CASSLGQAGYTF
CDR3nt: TGTGCCAGCAGTTTAGGTCAGGCGGGCTACACCTTC
abundance: -
v_gene: TRBV12-3/TRBV12-4
j_gene: TRBJ1-2
d_gene: -
len: 12

CDR3aa: CASSGGGTANTEAFF
CDR3nt: TGTGCCAGTAGTGGAGGGGGGACAGCGAACACTGAAGCTTTCTTT
abundance: -
v_gene: TRBV19
j_gene: TRBJ1-1
d_gene: TRBD1
len: 15

CDR3aa: CASSQDGLGTGEAFF
CDR3nt: TGTGCCAGCAGCCAAGATGGGCTGGGGACTGGTGAAGCTTTCTTT
abundance: -
v_gene: TRBV3-1/TRBV3-2
j_gene: TRBJ1-1
d_gene: -
len: 15

CDR3aa: CASSQDQQTYYGYTF
CDR3nt: TGTGCCAGCAGCCAAGACCAACAGACATACTATGGCTACACCTTC
abundance: -
v_gene: TRBV3-1/TRBV3-2
j_gene: TRBJ1-2
d_gene: -
len: 15

CDR3aa: CASGNQGGNIQYF
CDR3nt: TGTGCCAGCGGGAACCAGGGGGGAAACATTCAGTACTTC
abundance: -
v_gene: TRBV12-3/TRBV12-4
j_gene: TRBJ2-4
d_gene: -
len: 13

CDR3aa: CASSSTAGLYQPQHF
CDR3nt: TGTGCCAGCAGTTCAACGGCAGGCCTTTATCAGCCCCAGCATTTT
abundance: -
v_gene: TRBV27
j_gene: TRBJ1-5
d_gene: -
len: 15

CDR3aa: CASAPGQSNEKLFF
CDR3nt: TGTGCCAGCGCCCCGGGACAGAGTAATGAAAAACTGTTTTTT
abundance: -
v_gene: TRBV9
j_gene: TRBJ1-4
d_gene: TRBD1
len: 14

CDR3aa: CASSLSWLAPTDTQYF
CDR3nt: TGTGCCAGCAGCTTATCTTGGCTAGCGCCCACAGATACGCAGTATTTT
abundance: -
v_gene: TRBV7-2
j_gene: TRBJ2-3
d_gene: -
len: 16

CDR3aa: CASSPRLTTGELFF
CDR3nt: TGTGCCAGCAGCCCCCGACTAACCACCGGGGAGCTGTTTTTT
abundance: once
v_gene: TRBV11-1
j_gene: TRBJ2-2
d_gene: -
len: 14

CDR3aa: CASSLVPGSYEQYF
CDR3nt: TGTGCCAGCAGCTTGGTTCCCGGGTCCTACGAGCAGTACTTC
abundance: -
v_gene: TRBV7-9
j_gene: TRBJ2-7
d_gene: -
len: 14

CDR3aa: CSVVLGQGWTEAFF
CDR3nt: TGCAGCGTGGTACTTGGACAGGGGTGGACTGAAGCTTTCTTT
abundance: -
v_gene: TRBV29-1
j_gene: TRBJ1-1
d_gene: TRBD1
len: 14

CDR3aa: CASSPQGSNQPQHF
CDR3nt: TGTGCCAGCAGCCCTCAGGGTAGCAATCAGCCCCAGCATTTT
abundance: -
v_gene: TRBV6-2/TRBV6-3
j_gene: TRBJ1-5
d_gene: -
len: 14

CDR3aa: CASSLTGALLNYGYTF
CDR3nt: TGTGCCAGCAGCTTGACAGGGGCGTTACTTAACTATGGCTACACCTTC
abundance: -
v_gene: TRBV7-2
j_gene: TRBJ1-2
d_gene: TRBD1
len: 16

CDR3aa: CASSLGRQEAFF
CDR3nt: TGTGCCAGCAGCTTAGGTCGACAGGAAGCTTTCTTT
abundance: few
v_gene: TRBV11-2
j_gene: TRBJ1-1
d_gene: -
len: 12

CDR3aa: CASSRQGGTGGNTIYF
CDR3nt: TGTGCCAGCAGCAGACAGGGGGGAACGGGAGGAAACACCATATATTTT
abundance: few
v_gene: TRBV4-2
j_gene: TRBJ1-3
d_gene: TRBD1
len: 16

CDR3aa: CASSFLGGRYGYTF
CDR3nt: TGCGCCAGCAGCTTTTTAGGGGGCCGTTATGGCTACACCTTC
abundance: many
v_gene: TRBV5-1
j_gene: TRBJ1-2
d_gene: TRBD1
len: 14

CDR3aa: CASSPPRLSYGYTF
CDR3nt: TGTGCCAGTAGCCCCCCTCGGTTGAGCTATGGCTACACCTTC
abundance: once
v_gene: TRBV19
j_gene: TRBJ1-2
d_gene: -
len: 14

CDR3aa: CASSLVWADREGEETQYF
CDR3nt: TGTGCCAGCAGCTTGGTCTGGGCAGACCGGGAGGGAGAGGAGACCCAGTACTTC
abundance: -
v_gene: TRBV13
j_gene: TRBJ2-5
d_gene: TRBD2
len: 18

CDR3aa: CASGLAALGVRGETQYF
CDR3nt: TGTGCTAGTGGTTTGGCGGCTCTAGGAGTCAGAGGGGAGACCCAGTACTTC
abundance: -
v_gene: TRBV12-5
j_gene: TRBJ2-5
d_gene: -
len: 17

CDR3aa: CASSSSANYGYTF
CDR3nt: TGCGCCAGCTCCTCTTCAGCTAACTATGGCTACACCTTC
abundance: -
v_gene: TRBV10-1
j_gene: TRBJ1-2
d_gene: -
len: 13